This T cell receptor (beta chain) was documented in a study of blood T cell repertoires in COVID-19. Overall study: COVID-19 samples from acute and convalescent phases originated in the United States, Italy and Spain.

CDR1 is LNHDA, CDR2 SQIVND, per germline (reference sequence). V dropped 3 bases and J dropped 0 bases, with 12 bases sitting between them. The CDR3 consists of 16 residues. How the authors handled the data: Reference gene primer amplification in the assay estimated nucleated cell counts. TCRdb keeps only in-frame clones here, not all; method: immunoSEQ multiplex PCR. From that table come the V and J calls and clone size; the DNA was used to work out D and trimming. The sample shows some 230,000 clones, about 79% of them seen only once. The chain uses TRBV19 and TRBJ1-3, with D unclear. Sequencing input: PBMCs or T cells enriched from blood (not recorded which). This receptor was taken from a woman aged 40 to 55 with acute COVID-19. The CDR3 region has the DNA TGTGCCAGTAGTATGTGGGCCATACGCTCTGGAAACACCATATATTTT. Amino acids: CASSMWAIRSGNTIYF. The complete variable domain, with remaining parts taken from reference TRBV19 and TRBJ1-3, reads DGGITQSPKYLFRKEGQNVTLSCEQNLNHDAMYWYRQDPGQGLRLIYYSQIVNDFQKGDIAEGYSVSREKKESFPLTVTSAQKNPTAFYLCASSMWAIRSGNTIYFGEGSWLTVV.